Listed below are T cell receptor beta chains from one sample, sequenced in a study of shared clonotypes between healthy human individuals. Only in-frame clones appear in the TCRdb table, and some are missing; sequencing was by immunoSEQ multiplex PCR. Among some 95,000 clones, around two thirds were seen once, and the ten largest hold roughly 40%. The sample was memory CD8+ T cells sorted from blood. Source of these receptors: a man aged 25-45 years in good health. The CDR3 runs from the conserved cysteine through the conserved F or W. Each record gives: V gene, D gene, J gene, clone size, CDR3 protein, CDR3 DNA. A D gene is named only where the DNA matches it firmly. Clone size is not always given. Where it is, it says once, few, many or a class for expanded clones.

V gene: TRBV2; D gene: -; J gene: TRBJ2-5; clone size: -; CDR3 protein: CASSPGGRGETQYF; CDR3 DNA: TGTGCCAGCAGTCCCGGGGGCCGAGGGGAGACCCAGTACTTC
V gene: TRBV28; D gene: TRBD2; J gene: TRBJ2-7; clone size: -; CDR3 protein: CASSFPLAGGYEQYF; CDR3 DNA: TGTGCCAGCAGTTTCCCGCTAGCGGGAGGATACGAGCAGTACTTC
V gene: TRBV2; D gene: -; J gene: TRBJ1-4; clone size: -; CDR3 protein: CASSERSRTLNEKLFF; CDR3 DNA: TGTGCCAGCAGTGAAAGATCCCGAACACTGAATGAAAAACTGTTTTTT
V gene: TRBV7-6; D gene: TRBD2; J gene: TRBJ2-7; clone size: -; CDR3 protein: CASSLELASTDEQYF; CDR3 DNA: TGTGCCAGCAGCTTAGAACTAGCGTCTACGGACGAGCAGTACTTC
V gene: TRBV10-1; D gene: -; J gene: TRBJ2-3; clone size: -; CDR3 protein: CASSEIADINADTQYF; CDR3 DNA: TGCGCCAGCAGTGAAATAGCGGATATTAACGCAGATACGCAGTATTTT
V gene: TRBV6-1; D gene: -; J gene: TRBJ2-7; clone size: -; CDR3 protein: CASSEQVSGEREQYF; CDR3 DNA: TGTGCCAGCAGTGAACAAGTCTCCGGGGAGCGCGAGCAGTACTTC
V gene: TRBV5-6; D gene: -; J gene: TRBJ1-5; clone size: -; CDR3 protein: CASSSGTAYQPQHF; CDR3 DNA: TGTGCCAGCAGCTCGGGGACGGCTTATCAGCCCCAGCATTTT
V gene: TRBV16; D gene: -; J gene: TRBJ1-1; clone size: -; CDR3 protein: CASSQLQGTEAFF; CDR3 DNA: TGTGCCAGCAGCCAGCTTCAGGGGACTGAAGCTTTCTTT
V gene: TRBV7-9; D gene: -; J gene: TRBJ2-7; clone size: -; CDR3 protein: CASSGGVEQYF; CDR3 DNA: TGTGCCAGCAGCGGTGGAGTGGAGCAGTACTTC
V gene: TRBV2; D gene: TRBD2; J gene: TRBJ2-3; clone size: -; CDR3 protein: CASRGTSGSTDTQYF; CDR3 DNA: TGTGCCAGCAGAGGGACTAGCGGGAGTACAGATACGCAGTATTTT
V gene: TRBV7-9; D gene: -; J gene: TRBJ1-5; clone size: -; CDR3 protein: CASSLDDRNDQPQHF; CDR3 DNA: TGTGCCAGCAGCTTGGACGACAGAAACGATCAGCCCCAGCATTTT
V gene: TRBV13; D gene: -; J gene: TRBJ2-7; clone size: -; CDR3 protein: CASSRRTGTYEQYF; CDR3 DNA: TGTGCCAGCAGCCGGAGGACTGGAACCTACGAGCAGTACTTC
V gene: TRBV6-6; D gene: TRBD2; J gene: TRBJ2-1; clone size: -; CDR3 protein: CASSALSGRGYNEQFF; CDR3 DNA: TGTGCCAGCAGTGCACTCAGCGGGAGGGGATACAATGAGCAGTTCTTC
V gene: TRBV10-3; D gene: -; J gene: TRBJ1-1; clone size: once; CDR3 protein: CAIIQGTEAFF; CDR3 DNA: TGTGCCATCATTCAAGGGACTGAAGCTTTCTTT
V gene: TRBV27; D gene: TRBD2; J gene: TRBJ2-7; clone size: few; CDR3 protein: CASSPGGASYEQYF; CDR3 DNA: TGTGCCAGCAGTCCGGGGGGGGCCTCCTACGAGCAGTACTTC
V gene: TRBV6-1; D gene: -; J gene: TRBJ1-1; clone size: -; CDR3 protein: CASSVGETEAFF; CDR3 DNA: TGTGCCAGCAGTGTGGGGGAAACTGAAGCTTTCTTT
V gene: TRBV11-2; D gene: TRBD2; J gene: TRBJ2-1; clone size: few; CDR3 protein: CASSADSGANNEQFF; CDR3 DNA: TGTGCCAGCAGCGCAGACAGCGGGGCTAACAATGAGCAGTTCTTC
V gene: TRBV7-7; D gene: -; J gene: TRBJ2-7; clone size: -; CDR3 protein: CASSVTVNYEQYF; CDR3 DNA: TGTGCTAGCAGCGTCACAGTGAATTACGAGCAGTACTTC
V gene: TRBV19; D gene: -; J gene: TRBJ2-2; clone size: -; CDR3 protein: CASTPSRPGELFF; CDR3 DNA: TGTGCCAGTACGCCCTCTCGCCCCGGGGAGCTGTTTTTT
V gene: TRBV7-8; D gene: -; J gene: TRBJ1-5; clone size: -; CDR3 protein: CASSLKGGRLDQPQHF; CDR3 DNA: TGTGCCAGCAGCCTAAAAGGGGGGCGGCTTGATCAGCCCCAGCATTTT
V gene: TRBV6-5; D gene: TRBD1; J gene: TRBJ1-1; clone size: -; CDR3 protein: CASSYRDRALNTEAFF; CDR3 DNA: TGTGCCAGCAGTTACCGGGACAGAGCTTTGAACACTGAAGCTTTCTTT
V gene: TRBV5-5; D gene: TRBD1; J gene: TRBJ1-4; clone size: -; CDR3 protein: CASKPGGAGEKLFF; CDR3 DNA: TGTGCCAGTAAGCCAGGGGGCGCAGGGGAAAAACTGTTTTTT